The present T cell receptor beta chain was sequenced within a study of tumor and adjacent non-tumor tissue in lung cancer. About the study: Histology: 11 to 13 adenocarcinoma, a couple of squamous cell carcinoma, 1 small cell lung cancer. Around 4.2 million productive TCRbeta reads were obtained per sample on average. General study findings and limits: Higher tumor TCR diversity was associated with shorter survival. Tumor repertoires had a smaller top 100 clone share than normal lung.

Three rounds of nested PCR, following a modified ARM-PCR protocol, produced the TCRbeta library. TCRdb recomputed calls from the multiplex PCR reads with MiXCR, one row per CDR3 protein. The data contain about 110,000 distinct CDR3 sequences, roughly 73% of them seen just once; the ten biggest clones take up 37%. A note on this clonotype: What it binds is unknown.

No cell sorting was done before RNA was extracted from the tissue. CDR1 and CDR2 (germline): SGHAT, FQNNGV. The CDR3 has 13 residues. Between the trimmed V and J ends, which lost 8 bases and 15 bases, there was a span of 23 bases. The V call is TRBV11-2, the J call TRBJ1-5, with a possible D match to TRBD1 (5 bases). Sequences were obtained from lung tumor tissue. This receptor was identified in a woman aged 55 to 70 with non-small cell lung cancer. As DNA, the CDR3 is TGTGCCAGCTCCCGAGATAGGGGTCAGCCCAGGCATTTT. This sequence encodes CASSRDRGQPRHF.